Listed here is a single TCR beta chain. Its antigen is as yet unknown. The CDR3 length is 14 residues. With 3 bases clipped from V and 5 bases from J, the junction kept 3 bases outside the gene matches. From germline, CDR1 is SGDLS and CDR2 YYNGEE. These data originate in a study of T cell responses to AZD1222 COVID-19 vaccine. Findings and limits, study-wide: Baseline testing showed seropositivity in only 5 or 6 AZD1222 recipients.

The data were produced by immunoSEQ multiplex PCR, yet TCRdb's version contains in-frame clones alone and is incomplete. The sample lists 86,000 or so clones, 85% to 95% occurring once. This sequence joins TRBV9 and TRBJ2-1; 9 nucleotides match TRBD2. This specimen consisted of peripheral blood, obtained 28 days after the second AZD1222 dose. This sequence originates from an adult who received the AZD1222 COVID-19 vaccine. The CDR3 is CASSGTSAHNEQFF. The CDR3 DNA follows: TGTGCCAGCAGCGGGACTAGCGCTCACAATGAGCAGTTCTTC.